This passage covers 16 T cell receptor beta chains from one sample sequenced in a study of chemoradiotherapy in HPV16-positive cancers. TCRdb's table, derived via immunoSEQ multiplex PCR, lists solely in-frame clones and lacks some. This sample yields about 32,000 clones, of which about nine tenths are seen a single time; 4.8% belongs to the top ten. This specimen consisted of blood, obtained from a patient who underwent chemoradiotherapy. These TCRs come from a human donor with HPV-associated anogenital cancer.

This clone has a handful of counts. The genes are TRBV15 and TRBJ2-3; D is ambiguous. V lost 1 base and J lost 1, with 0 bases in between. The CDR3 is 12 residues long. Germline V gene sequence: CDR1 LNHNV, CDR2 YYDKDF (reference sequence). As DNA, the CDR3 is TGTGCCACCAGCAGAGGCACAGATACGCAGTATTTT. As protein: CATSRGTDTQYF.

This clone appeared a few times. The chain carries TRBV7-9 and TRBJ2-3; D is perhaps TRBD2 (5 bases). The CDR3 covers 15 residues. V was trimmed by 5 bases and J by 8 bases, leaving 20 bases between them. In germline, CDR1 is SEHNR, CDR2 FQNEAQ (reference sequence). CDR3 sequence (DNA): TGTGCCAGCAGCCCAAACCTGAGGGTCATTGGTACGCAGTATTTT. It codes for CASSPNLRVIGTQYF.

The chain employs TRBV6-1 and TRBJ1-2; a weak D match, TRBD1 (5 bases). The germline V gene has CDR1 MNHNS and CDR2 SASEGT. V lost 2 bases and J lost 7, with 17 bases in between. The CDR3 is 15 amino acids. The CDR3 protein is CASSEIGAEGVGYTF. The CDR3 bases are TGTGCCAGCAGTGAAATAGGGGCAGAGGGAGTTGGCTACACCTTC.

This clone has just one count. V usage is TRBV6-6 and J usage is TRBJ1-2; 10 nucleotides match TRBD1. CDR1 is MNHNY, CDR2 SVGAGI, per germline (reference sequence). The V segment lost 6 bases and the J segment 8 bases; nucleotides outside the gene matches: 6. The CDR3 has 13 amino acids. CDR3 nucleotide sequence: TGTGCCAGCAGCTCGGGACAGGGGCGCGGCTACACCTTC. It specifies CASSSGQGRGYTF.

This chain uses TRBV21-1 with TRBJ2-7; TRBD1, the table's D call, was not compared with the DNA. TRBV21-1 is a pseudogene locus. CDR3 length equals 15 residues. The CDR3 coding sequence is TGTGCCAGCAGCAAGGGCGACAGGGGTATAGTGGGGCAGTACTTC. Its translation: CASSKGDRGIVGQYF.

The rearrangement joins TRBV6-4 to TRBJ1-1, with 9 bases lining up with TRBD1. This CDR3 region has 18 residues. The germline V gene encodes CDR1 MRHNA and CDR2 SNTAGT. The V gene end was trimmed by 2 bases and the J gene end by 1 base; junction bases not matched to a gene: 11. CDR3 coding DNA: TGTGCCAGCAGTGACGGGACAGGGAGAGTCGGGAGGAACACTGAAGCTTTCTTT. Translated, it gives CASSDGTGRVGRNTEAFF.

This chain joins TRBV29-1 and TRBJ2-2; possibly TRBD1 or TRBD2 for D (5 bases each). CDR1 is SQVTM and CDR2 is ANQGSEA in the germline V gene. The germline V and J ends were trimmed by 6 bases and 0 bases, with 14 bases remaining between them. CDR3 size: 15 residues. The CDR3 nucleotides are TGCAGCGTGACCGGGACGGGCGCGAACACCGGGGAGCTGTTTTTT. Its translation is CSVTGTGANTGELFF.

This chain uses TRBV19 with TRBJ1-6; 7 bases are a match to TRBD1. Trimming removed 7 bases from V and 5 bases from J; junction bases left unmatched: 11. The germline V gene has CDR1 LNHDA and CDR2 SQIVND (reference sequence). The CDR3 loop spans 16 amino acids. The CDR3 DNA sequence: TGTGCCAGTACCTCCCCGGGACAGACTAATAATTCACCCCTCCACTTT. Amino acids: CASTSPGQTNNSPLHF.

The chain links TRBV18 to TRBJ1-3; D gene unclear. There are 16 residues in the CDR3. V lost 2 bases and J 0 bases, leaving 11 bases between the germline ends. The germline CDR1 and CDR2 sequences are KGHSH and LQKENI. CDR3 in amino acids: CASSPSPEYSGNTIYF. The CDR3, as DNA: TGTGCCAGCTCACCAAGCCCAGAATACTCTGGAAACACCATATATTTT.

Only one count was recorded for this clone. This chain uses TRBV7-9 with TRBJ1-5; no firm D call. The V gene lost 4 bases and the J gene lost 7 bases, with 8 bases spanning the gap. The CDR3 spans 12 residues. Germline V gene lookup returns CDR1 SEHNR and CDR2 FQNEAQ (reference sequence). The CDR3 DNA follows: TGTGCCAGCAGCTCCGCCGGGCAGCCCCAGCATTTT. It encodes CASSSAGQPQHF. Supplemented by reference TRBV7-9 and TRBJ1-5, the full variable domain reads DTGVSQNPRHKITKRGQNVTFRCDPISEHNRLYWYRQTLGQGPEFLTYFQNEAQLEKSRLLSDRFSAERPKGSFSTLEIQRTEQGDSAMYLCASSSAGQPQHFGDGTRLSIL.

This clone was observed a handful of times. The chain has TRBV27 and TRBJ1-2; possible D gene TRBD1, 5 bases. CDR1 and CDR2 (germline): MNHEY, SMNVEV (reference sequence). Trimming pared 3 bases from V and 5 bases from J, leaving 13 bases between. The CDR3 is 14 amino acids. CDR3: CASSLMGGRYGYTF. The CDR3 DNA is TGTGCCAGCAGTTTGATGGGGGGGAGGTATGGCTACACCTTC.

The chain links TRBV19 to TRBJ1-1, with D maybe TRBD1 (6 bases). CDR1 is LNHDA, CDR2 SQIVND, per germline (reference sequence). Trimming shortened V by 7 bases and J by 0 bases, and 15 bases separated the two germline ends. The CDR3 length is 15 residues. DNA of the CDR3: TGTGCCAGTATGCCGCAGGGGTCTTTGAACACTGAAGCTTTCTTT. This encodes CASMPQGSLNTEAFF.

In its sample, this clone was seen a few times. The chain employs TRBV9 and TRBJ2-2; TRBD1 might be the D (6 bases). CDR1 is SGDLS and CDR2 is YYNGEE in the germline V gene. CDR3 length equals 15 residues. V gave up 6 bases and J gave up 7 bases, with 19 bases separating them. CDR3 residues: CASTEGNTGIGELFF. The CDR3 DNA is TGTGCCAGCACTGAGGGGAACACAGGGATCGGGGAGCTGTTTTTT.

This chain joins TRBV5-4 and TRBJ1-1; TRBD1 matches at 8 bases. V gave up 4 bases and J gave up 1 base; unmatched junction bases: 9. The germline gives CDR1 SGHNT, CDR2 YYREEE (reference sequence). The CDR3 is 16 amino acids. CDR3 residues: CASSQSRGPGNTEAFF. The CDR3 DNA is TGTGCCAGCAGCCAGTCCAGGGGGCCCGGGAACACTGAAGCTTTCTTT.

The V call is TRBV29-1, the J call TRBJ1-1, with D unresolved. Germline V gives CDR1 SQVTM, CDR2 ANQGSEA. CDR3 length: 14 residues. Trimming cost V 4 bases and J 3 bases, with 15 bases left between them. Here the CDR3 reads CSVVVRVGYTEAFF. CDR3 nucleotide sequence: TGCAGCGTTGTGGTCCGGGTGGGGTACACTGAAGCTTTCTTT.

This clone occurred a few times. The rearrangement uses TRBV7-9 and TRBJ2-5, with D perhaps TRBD2 (6 bases). V lost 5 bases and J lost 6, with 16 bases in between. This CDR3 region has 14 residues. Germline V gives CDR1 SEHNR, CDR2 FQNEAQ (reference sequence). CDR3 loop: CASSLTGGKQTQYF. In DNA, the CDR3 is TGTGCCAGCAGCCTAACCGGGGGAAAACAGACCCAGTACTTC.